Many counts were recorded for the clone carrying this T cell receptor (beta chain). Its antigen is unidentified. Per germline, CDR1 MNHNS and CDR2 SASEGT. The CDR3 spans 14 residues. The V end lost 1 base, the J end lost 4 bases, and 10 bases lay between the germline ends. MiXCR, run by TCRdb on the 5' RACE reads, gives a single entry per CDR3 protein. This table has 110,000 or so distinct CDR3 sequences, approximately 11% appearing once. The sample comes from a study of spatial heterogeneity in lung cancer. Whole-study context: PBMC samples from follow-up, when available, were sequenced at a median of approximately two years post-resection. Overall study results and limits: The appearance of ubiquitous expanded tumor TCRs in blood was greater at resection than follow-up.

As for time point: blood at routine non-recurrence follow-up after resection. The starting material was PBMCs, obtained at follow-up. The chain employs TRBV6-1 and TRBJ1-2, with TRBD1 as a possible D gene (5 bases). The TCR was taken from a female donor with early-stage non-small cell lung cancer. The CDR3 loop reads CASSEVGGTYGYTF. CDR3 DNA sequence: TGTGCCAGCAGTGAAGTTGGAGGGACCTATGGCTACACCTTC.